A selection of T cell receptor beta chains follows, all from one sample in a study of technical replicates of blood from a handful of donors. The repertoire was sequenced with immunoSEQ multiplex PCR; TCRdb's copy has only in-frame clones and lacks some. The sample records around 84,000 clones, more than 80% being singletons. Sequencing was done on a sample of T cells isolated from PBMCs. These receptors were taken from a human donor in good health. CDR3s include the opening cysteine and the closing phenylalanine or tryptophan. Fields, in order: J gene, CDR3 length, V gene, CDR3 protein.

J: TRBJ2-7; length: 14; V: TRBV18; CDR3: CASSPGGRDKEQYF
J: TRBJ2-3; length: 15; V: TRBV19; CDR3: CASSIKTDSTDTQYF
J: TRBJ2-2; length: 14; V: TRBV5-1; CDR3: CASRTRLVAGELFF
J: TRBJ2-7; length: 15; V: TRBV28; CDR3: CASTPTLDTDYEQYF
J: TRBJ2-1; length: 14; V: TRBV30; CDR3: CAWSGAQTGYSEFF
J: TRBJ2-1; length: 14; V: TRBV19; CDR3: CASSTGLGNSEQFF
J: TRBJ2-7; length: 14; V: TRBV30; CDR3: CAWSRQQGTHEQYF
J: TRBJ2-7; length: 12; V: TRBV11-2; CDR3: CASSMKTYEQYF
J: TRBJ1-6; length: 14; V: TRBV7-9; CDR3: CASSSDRANSPLHF
J: TRBJ2-3; length: 13; V: TRBV19; CDR3: CAIWTPSTDTQYF
J: TRBJ1-2; length: 15; V: TRBV9; CDR3: CASSGTGGHFFGYTF
J: TRBJ1-5; length: 15; V: TRBV7-2; CDR3: CASSLGQASNQPQHF
J: TRBJ2-3; length: 13; V: TRBV9; CDR3: CASRTSVTDTQYF
J: TRBJ2-7; length: 16; V: TRBV14; CDR3: CASSQGLGLFGDEQYF
J: TRBJ1-2; length: 14; V: TRBV28; CDR3: CASSSPGQGYGYTF
J: TRBJ2-3; length: 16; V: TRBV15; CDR3: CATSRRTGAIVDTQYF
J: TRBJ1-2; length: 14; V: TRBV2; CDR3: CASSVGGGRGGYTF
J: TRBJ2-7; length: 15; V: TRBV4-1; CDR3: CASSQAGGSSYEQYF
J: TRBJ1-5; length: 16; V: TRBV2; CDR3: CASSGAPTYSNQPQHF
J: TRBJ1-6; length: 14; V: TRBV6-1; CDR3: CASSPGQGAVALHF
J: TRBJ1-2; length: 15; V: TRBV7-9; CDR3: CASSLDSPNIYGYTF
J: TRBJ2-3; length: 16; V: TRBV27; CDR3: CASSWRSGDIGDTQYF
J: TRBJ2-2; length: 17; V: TRBV12-5; CDR3: CASGFRAGGGLTGELFF
J: TRBJ2-5; length: 14; V: TRBV19; CDR3: CASSRASGRETQYF
J: TRBJ1-5; length: 15; V: TRBV4-2; CDR3: CASSHIDSSNQPQHF
J: TRBJ1-2; length: 16; V: TRBV21-1; CDR3: CASSNGQGRGNYGYTF
J: TRBJ2-1; length: 16; V: TRBV15; CDR3: CATSRDRTGLNNEQFF
J: TRBJ2-2; length: 12; V: TRBV7-9; CDR3: CASGRLSGELFF
J: TRBJ2-7; length: 12; V: TRBV2; CDR3: CASSAQDYEQYF
J: TRBJ2-2; length: 17; V: TRBV27; CDR3: CASSLAGTGLNTGELFF
J: TRBJ2-3; length: 16; V: TRBV6-4; CDR3: CASSDSKGTSGRSQYF
J: TRBJ2-5; length: 15; V: TRBV30; CDR3: CAWRTLAGYQETQYF
J: TRBJ2-7; length: 11; V: TRBV20-1; CDR3: CSASRADEQYF
J: TRBJ1-1; length: 12; V: TRBV10-2; CDR3: CASTEVNTEAFF
J: TRBJ2-7; length: 15; V: TRBV11-2; CDR3: CASSRSGGLTYEQYF
J: TRBJ2-7; length: 15; V: TRBV19; CDR3: CASRKCKGADCEQYF
J: TRBJ2-5; length: 15; V: TRBV9; CDR3: CASSASSGQQETQYF
J: TRBJ2-2; length: 18; V: TRBV5-6; CDR3: CASSFSLAGGSRTGELFF
J: TRBJ2-3; length: 14; V: TRBV5-1; CDR3: CASSLKPSEDTQYF
J: TRBJ1-5; length: 14; V: TRBV6-1; CDR3: CASSELGDFQPQHF
J: TRBJ2-3; length: 15; V: TRBV5-1; CDR3: CASRHGTVPTDTQYF
J: TRBJ2-3; length: 16; V: TRBV5-1; CDR3: CASSLSMGTSTDTQYF
J: TRBJ1-5; length: 14; V: TRBV30; CDR3: CAWSMTGGGQPQHF
J: TRBJ2-1; length: 13; V: TRBV5-1; CDR3: CASSLSGWDEQFF
J: TRBJ1-2; length: 13; V: TRBV29-1; CDR3: CSVVPGQGAGYTF
J: TRBJ2-7; length: 14; V: TRBV5-4; CDR3: CASSLLGLSYEQYF
J: TRBJ1-2; length: 15; V: TRBV15; CDR3: CATSRDRGKINGYTF
J: TRBJ2-4; length: 15; V: TRBV5-4; CDR3: CASSLGVGRGNIQYF